The 28 T cell receptor beta chains below all came from one sample that was sequenced in a study of PD-1 blockade in classical Hodgkin lymphoma (dated by TCRdb to 2020 to 2022). The receptor library was made with the immunoSEQ multiplex PCR assay. In its TCRdb copy, this immuneACCESS table keeps in-frame sequences only and misses some clones. Where compared with another copy, unresolved V genes explain less than half of these, and the others have no known cause. This sample has about 94,000 clones in its table, and 85% to 90% of those were observed once. The leading ten clones occupy about 10% of the sample. Per the publication, the time point label means: cycle 2 day 1 (C2D1) of nivolumab. Relapse after autologous stem cell transplantation had occurred in all trial patients, and cohorts A, B and C were distinguished by prior brentuximab vedotin exposure. The source material was peripheral blood mononuclear cells (PBMCs), sampled before the second cycle of nivolumab. The origin of the receptors is a human donor with classical Hodgkin lymphoma.

The chain couples TRBV19 to TRBJ2-5; TRBD2 agrees at 10 bases. Germline V gene data show CDR1 as LNHDA and CDR2 as SQIVND (reference sequence). This CDR3 contains 14 residues. V trimming: 5 bases; J trimming: 5 bases; junction bases outside the gene matches: 5. The CDR3 is CASSGTSVGETQYF. Here the CDR3 DNA reads TGTGCCAGTAGTGGGACTAGCGTCGGGGAGACCCAGTACTTC.

The chain combines TRBV5-8 with TRBJ2-2, with 8 bases matching TRBD2. Trimming at V came to 8 bases and at J to 5 bases, leaving 11 bases not matched to a gene. Per the germline V gene, CDR1 is SGHTS and CDR2 is YDEGEE. This CDR3 comprises 15 residues. The CDR3 nucleotides read TGTGCCAGTCAATGGGAATTAGCGGGGACCGGGGAGCTGTTTTTT. As protein: CASQWELAGTGELFF.

The V and J genes are TRBV5-1 and TRBJ2-1; a possible D gene is TRBD2 (5 bases). Trimming shortened V by 4 bases and J by 7 bases, and 15 bases separated the two germline ends. This CDR3 contains 14 residues. In germline, CDR1 is SGHRS, CDR2 YFSETQ. The CDR3 is CASSPTWRANEQFF. CDR3 sequence (DNA): TGCGCCAGCAGCCCCACGTGGCGGGCGAATGAGCAGTTCTTC.

The chain links TRBV30 to TRBJ2-5; D may be TRBD2 (5 bases). CDR3 length: 13 amino acids. The ends were cut back, 2 bases at V and 0 bases at J, with 7 bases in the middle. Germline CDR1 reads GTSNPN; CDR2 reads SVGIG (reference sequence). CDR3 sequence reads: CAWSSGNQETQYF. In DNA, the CDR3 is TGTGCCTGGAGTAGCGGCAACCAAGAGACCCAGTACTTC.

This clone was seen a single time. CDR3 protein: CASSPLAGRAVEQFF. Here the CDR3 DNA reads TGTGCCAGCAGCCCACTAGCGGGAAGGGCGGTTGAGCAGTTCTTC. The chain has TRBV11-2 and TRBJ2-1; 10 positions agree with TRBD2. Germline V gene lookup returns CDR1 SGHAT and CDR2 FQNNGV. The CDR3 totals 15 residues. V lost 5 bases and J lost 9; bases outside the gene matches: 10.

The rearrangement joins TRBV18 to TRBJ2-1, with D unresolved. The CDR3 is made up of 12 amino acids. In germline, CDR1 is KGHSH, CDR2 LQKENI. With 1 base removed from V and 10 bases from J, the gap between germline ends came to 8 bases. The CDR3 loop reads CASSPRVNEQFF. CDR3 nucleotides: TGTGCCAGCTCACCACGGGTTAACGAGCAGTTCTTC.

The V call is TRBV7-9, the J call TRBJ2-7; D might be TRBD1 or TRBD2, each matching 7 bases. CDR1 is SEHNR and CDR2 is FQNEAQ in the germline V gene (reference sequence). The CDR3 runs to 13 residues. The ends were cut back, 5 bases at V and 7 bases at J, with 15 bases in the middle. This CDR3 reads CASSRGTAGEQYF. In nucleotides, the CDR3 is TGTGCCAGCAGCCGTGGGACAGCGGGGGAGCAGTACTTC.

The chain carries TRBV19 and TRBJ1-1; D unclear. Germline values: CDR1 LNHDA, CDR2 SQIVND (reference sequence). The CDR3 covers 13 residues. Trimming took off 6 bases at V and 2 bases at J, with 10 bases between the two ends. The CDR3 here is CASSDGSNTEAFF. DNA of the CDR3: TGTGCCAGTAGCGACGGATCTAACACTGAAGCTTTCTTT. Looking up the rest from reference TRBV19 and TRBJ1-1 gives the full variable domain: DGGITQSPKYLFRKEGQNVTLSCEQNLNHDAMYWYRQDPGQGLRLIYYSQIVNDFQKGDIAEGYSVSREKKESFPLTVTSAQKNPTAFYLCASSDGSNTEAFFGQGTRLTVV.

The V and J genes are TRBV7-2 and TRBJ2-1; D perhaps matches TRBD2 (5 bases). This CDR3 has 15 residues. CDR1 and CDR2 from the germline V gene are SGHTA and FQGNSA. V shed 5 bases and J shed 3 bases, with 14 bases lying between them. The CDR3 region has the DNA TGTGCCAGCAGCCCGTGGCAAGCGGACTACAATGAGCAGTTCTTC. Translating gives CASSPWQADYNEQFF.

This chain uses TRBV7-9 with TRBJ1-1; no firm D call. Germline CDR1 reads SEHNR; CDR2 reads FQNEAQ (reference sequence). The V end lost 1 base, the J end lost 0 bases, and 21 bases lay between the germline ends. The CDR3 is 19 amino acids. CDR3 nucleotide sequence: TGTGCCAGCAGCTTAGATCTTTCGCAGGATTGGCCCTTGAACACTGAAGCTTTCTTT. This encodes CASSLDLSQDWPLNTEAFF.

The rearrangement uses TRBV5-6 and TRBJ2-4; D is ambiguous. Germline V gene data show CDR1 as SGHDT and CDR2 as YYEEEE. Between the trimmed V and J ends, which lost 4 bases and 0 bases, there was a span of 14 bases. The CDR3 totals 16 residues. CDR3 DNA: TGTGCCAGCAGCACGCCCCTTGCTGTAGCCAAAAACATTCAGTACTTC. Translated, it gives CASSTPLAVAKNIQYF.

The V gene is TRBV27, the J gene TRBJ2-2; D is unresolved. Germline V gene data show CDR1 as MNHEY and CDR2 as SMNVEV (reference sequence). CDR3 length: 15 amino acids. The V gene lost 5 bases and the J gene lost 5 bases, with 15 bases spanning the gap. CDR3 residues: CASSVGSGRTGELFF. The CDR3 DNA is TGTGCCAGCAGTGTCGGGTCAGGTCGGACCGGGGAGCTGTTTTTT.

The chain combines TRBV11-2 with TRBJ2-1, with 9 nucleotides matching TRBD2. CDR1 is SGHAT and CDR2 is FQNNGV in the germline V gene. This CDR3 comprises 14 residues. V trimming: 5 bases; J trimming: 4 bases; junction bases outside the gene matches: 3. The DNA for the CDR3 is TGTGCCAGCAGCGAAGGACTAGCGTACAATGAGCAGTTCTTC. It specifies CASSEGLAYNEQFF.

This chain links TRBV10-3 with TRBJ2-2; D is undetermined. Deletions cut 6 bases from V and 2 bases from J, with 7 bases between. The CDR3 runs 13 residues. Germline CDR1 and CDR2: ENHRY and SYGVKD. The CDR3 DNA is TGTGCCATCAGACGCCCAAACACCGGGGAGCTGTTTTTT. It yields the protein CAIRRPNTGELFF.

The CDR3 loop is CASSPADAGWENYGYTF. The DNA for the CDR3 is TGCGCCAGCAGCCCCGCCGATGCAGGGTGGGAAAACTATGGCTACACCTTC. V is TRBV4-1 and J is TRBJ1-2; TRBD1 is a possible D gene (5 bases). The CDR3 length is 17 residues. Germline V gene data show CDR1 as MGHRA and CDR2 as YSYEKL. With 4 bases removed from V and 2 bases from J, the gap between germline ends came to 20 bases.

The chain links TRBV2 to TRBJ1-5, with D possibly being TRBD1 (6 bases). V was cut by 6 bases and J by 7 bases, with 13 bases left in between. Germline values: CDR1 SNHLY, CDR2 FYNNEI. The CDR3 contains 13 residues. Here the CDR3 reads CASRGGGGQPQHF. In nucleotides, the CDR3 is TGTGCCAGCAGGGGAGGGGGGGGACAGCCCCAGCATTTT.

The CDR3 bases are TGTGCCAGCAGCCCTGAGGCCTCAGACAATGAGCAGTTCTTC. Protein sequence: CASSPEASDNEQFF. The chain combines TRBV11-3 with TRBJ2-1; D call uncertain. The V end was cut by 5 bases, the J end by 5 bases, with 13 bases between. Germline assignment: CDR1 SGHNT and CDR2 YENEEA. The CDR3 has 14 residues. The full variable domain, completed using reference TRBV11-3 and TRBJ2-1, is EAGVVQSPRYKIIEKKQPVAFWCNPISGHNTLYWYLQNLGQGPELLIRYENEEAVDDSQLPKDRFSAERLKGVDSTLKIQPAELGDSAVYLCASSPEASDNEQFFGPGTRLTVL.

The V gene is TRBV6-6, the J gene TRBJ2-7, with TRBD1 matching over 7 bases. The ends lost 6 bases at V and 3 bases at J; junction bases unmatched: 11. Germline-derived CDR1 and CDR2 are MNHNY and SVGAGI (reference sequence). This CDR3 contains 15 residues. CDR3 in DNA: TGTGCCAGCAGCCCGTGGGGACAGCCGATCTACGAGCAGTACTTC. Translation: CASSPWGQPIYEQYF.

This clone was found once. The V and J genes are TRBV4-2 and TRBJ2-2; D could derive from TRBD1 or TRBD2 (5 bases each). The CDR3 extends over 17 amino acids. The V end was cut by 4 bases, the J end by 5 bases, with 20 bases between. Germline lookup yields CDR1 LGHNA and CDR2 YNFKEQ. CDR3 loop: CASSPSSGRDETGELFF. CDR3 nucleotide sequence: TGTGCCAGCAGCCCCTCATCGGGCAGGGACGAAACCGGGGAGCTGTTTTTT.

This clone was recorded once. This sequence joins TRBV6-5 and TRBJ2-5; D remains ambiguous. Deletions cut 4 bases from V and 1 base from J, with 10 bases between. CDR1 and CDR2 (germline): MNHEY, SVGAGI. The CDR3 loop spans 14 amino acids. The CDR3 loop is CASSSDSAQETQYF. The CDR3 nucleotides are TGTGCCAGCAGTTCCGACTCCGCCCAAGAGACCCAGTACTTC.

The rearrangement uses TRBV5-8 and TRBJ1-5; D gene ambiguous. Per the germline V gene, CDR1 is SGHTS and CDR2 is YDEGEE. Trimming pared 4 bases from V and 2 bases from J, leaving 16 bases between. There are 16 residues in the CDR3. Here the CDR3 DNA reads TGTGCCAGCAGCACGGAAGGGTCGTGGGGCAATCAGCCCCAGCATTTT. Its translation: CASSTEGSWGNQPQHF.

The rearrangement joins TRBV11-2 to TRBJ2-3; D unresolved. Germline V gene lookup returns CDR1 SGHAT and CDR2 FQNNGV. This CDR3 spans 13 amino acids. V gave up 5 bases and J gave up 2 bases, with 8 bases separating them. CDR3 loop: CASSPAPTDTQYF. The CDR3 DNA sequence: TGTGCCAGCAGCCCTGCCCCCACAGATACGCAGTATTTT.

The chain uses TRBV5-1 and TRBJ2-3, with D unresolved. In germline, CDR1 is SGHRS, CDR2 YFSETQ. Trimming pared 0 bases from V and 1 base from J, leaving 12 bases between. This CDR3 comprises 16 residues. CDR3 DNA: TGCGCCAGCAGCTTGGAACAAAATGGGGGCACAGATACGCAGTATTTT. The encoded protein is CASSLEQNGGTDTQYF.

This chain links TRBV19 with TRBJ1-5, with 9 positions matching TRBD1. This CDR3 comprises 16 residues. Germline V gene data show CDR1 as LNHDA and CDR2 as SQIVND (reference sequence). J was trimmed by 2 bases and V by 1 base; bases with no gene match: 3. The CDR3 sequence: CASSIGGDRGNQPQHF. CDR3 bases: TGTGCCAGTAGTATAGGCGGGGACAGGGGCAATCAGCCCCAGCATTTT. Full variable domain (rest looked up from reference TRBV19 and TRBJ1-5): DGGITQSPKYLFRKEGQNVTLSCEQNLNHDAMYWYRQDPGQGLRLIYYSQIVNDFQKGDIAEGYSVSREKKESFPLTVTSAQKNPTAFYLCASSIGGDRGNQPQHFGDGTRLSIL.

This clone was seen only once. The rearrangement joins TRBV11-3 to TRBJ2-7; TRBD2 might be the D (5 bases). The CDR3 runs to 15 residues. Germline CDR1 reads SGHNT; CDR2 reads YENEEA. Trimming removed 7 bases from V and 0 bases from J, with 16 bases in between. The CDR3: CASISPEGRSYEQYF. The CDR3 DNA is TGTGCCAGCATCTCCCCCGAGGGCCGCTCCTACGAGCAGTACTTC.

This chain joins TRBV11-2 and TRBJ1-3, with D hard to call. This CDR3 spans 13 amino acids. Germline V gives CDR1 SGHAT, CDR2 FQNNGV. Trimming took off 5 bases at V and 2 bases at J, with 7 bases between the two ends. CDR3: CASSQGTGNTIYF. CDR3 coding DNA: TGTGCCAGCAGCCAAGGAACTGGAAACACCATATATTTT.

V gene TRBV2 combines with J gene TRBJ1-1; a weak D match, TRBD1 (5 bases). V was trimmed by 2 bases and J by 1 base, leaving 14 bases between them. Germline V lookup: CDR1 SNHLY, CDR2 FYNNEI. CDR3 size: 16 residues. DNA for the CDR3: TGTGCCAGCAGTGAACCAACCGGAACAGGGAACACTGAAGCTTTCTTT. Translated, it gives CASSEPTGTGNTEAFF.

The chain combines TRBV14 with TRBJ1-1; D unresolved. There are 11 residues in the CDR3. Trimming removed 5 bases from V and 1 base from J, with 2 bases in between. Per germline, CDR1 SGHDN and CDR2 FVKESK. The CDR3 DNA follows: TGTGCCAGCAGCAAGAACACTGAAGCTTTCTTT. Its protein is CASSKNTEAFF.